This T cell receptor beta chain was recovered during a study of T cell repertoires in cytomegalovirus infection. Across the whole study: Both a matching HLA type and CMV infection were indicated by public TCR beta signatures. General study results and limits: In two of eight donors, the top clonotype was HLA-C-restricted CMV-specific. Using cumulative public TCR beta family frequency, the authors identified those who carried CMV together with the relevant HLA.

The germline V gene encodes CDR1 MNHEY and CDR2 SMNVEV (reference sequence). V shed 6 bases and J 4 bases; nucleotides not matched to a gene: 7. This CDR3 comprises 15 residues. Each CDR3 protein is one row after TCRdb ran MiXCR on the reads. Among 85,000 to 130,000 distinct CDR3 sequences, 23% were seen once, and the ten largest hold approximately 39%. Worth noting for this clonotype: Its target is not known.

The receptor's source is a human donor in good health (CMV status not recorded). Some clones in this sample may be carry-over from other donors' samples. The sample taken for sequencing was CD8+ T cells from PBMCs. The V gene is TRBV27, the J gene TRBJ2-1; 9 positions match TRBD2. In DNA, the CDR3 is TGTGCCAGCAGCCGGCGGGAGGGGGTTTACAATGAGCAGTTCTTC. It is translated as CASSRREGVYNEQFF.